These 14 T cell receptor beta chains were sequenced from one sample in a study of T cell repertoires in cytomegalovirus infection. Antigen specificity for these receptors is unknown. TCRdb itself ran the reads through MiXCR, one entry per CDR3 protein. The sample lists around 570,000 distinct CDR3 sequences, over 35% occurring once. The material sequenced was cultured PBMCs, taken from culture after CMV antigen stimulation. These receptors all come from a human donor in good health (CMV status not recorded). Some clones in this sample may be carry-over from other donors' samples.

This clonotype was seen a few times. This rearrangement joins TRBV19 to TRBJ2-5; D is uncertain. The germline gives CDR1 LNHDA, CDR2 SQIVND (reference sequence). The CDR3 has 13 amino acids. Trimming removed 3 bases from V and 5 bases from J, with 10 bases in between. The CDR3 DNA reads TGTGCCAGTAGTATCGGTGGTATCGAGACCCAGTACTTC. It yields the protein CASSIGGIETQYF. Using reference TRBV19 and TRBJ2-5 for the parts outside the CDR3, the full variable domain is DGGITQSPKYLFRKEGQNVTLSCEQNLNHDAMYWYRQDPGQGLRLIYYSQIVNDFQKGDIAEGYSVSREKKESFPLTVTSAQKNPTAFYLCASSIGGIETQYFGPGTRLLVL.

The sample holds a few counts of this clonotype. The chain employs TRBV2 and TRBJ2-7; 9 nucleotides match TRBD2. The CDR3 length is 16 residues. V gave up 3 bases and J gave up 3 bases; unmatched junction bases: 9. Germline V CDR1 and CDR2: SNHLY, FYNNEI. The CDR3, as DNA: TGTGCCAGCAGTGACGGGAGGGTAGCGGGAGACTACGAGCAGTACTTC. Amino acids: CASSDGRVAGDYEQYF.

J is TRBJ2-1 and V is TRBV19, with 9 bases lining up with TRBD2. V dropped 3 bases and J dropped 7; count of bases not matched to a gene: 7. Looked up from germline, CDR1 is LNHDA and CDR2 is SQIVND (reference sequence). This CDR3 region has 15 residues. The DNA of the CDR3 is TGTGCCAGTAGTATGCATAGCGGGAGAAGGAATGAGCAGTTCTTC. Protein sequence: CASSMHSGRRNEQFF.

This chain connects TRBV4-2 to TRBJ2-7, with D possibly matching TRBD1 (5 bases). The CDR3 is made up of 16 amino acids. Germline-derived CDR1 and CDR2 are LGHNA and YNFKEQ. Trimming left V 1 base short and J 3 bases short, with 16 bases between. CDR3 coding DNA: TGTGCCAGCAGCCAAGCTCCGAACAGGCCTGGCTACGAGCAGTACTTC. This translates into CASSQAPNRPGYEQYF.

The genes are TRBV5-1 and TRBJ2-7, with a weak D call TRBD2 (6 bases). V shed 1 base and J shed 3 bases, with 17 bases lying between them. The CDR3 length is 16 residues. Germline CDR1 SGHRS, CDR2 YFSETQ. CDR3 amino acids: CASSLTGGTVGYEQYF. CDR3 nucleotide sequence: TGCGCCAGCAGCTTGACCGGGGGTACAGTTGGCTACGAGCAGTACTTC.

This clonotype was counted between two and nine times. The CDR3, as DNA: TGTGCCAGCAGCTTAGGGGGAGTTTATGGAAACACCATATATTTT. As protein: CASSLGGVYGNTIYF. This chain joins TRBV7-2 and TRBJ1-3, with D unresolved. Germline V CDR1 and CDR2: SGHTA, FQGNSA. CDR3 length equals 15 residues. V was clipped by 1 base and J by 3 bases, with 10 bases between them.

This clonotype was seen more than once but under ten times. The chain couples TRBV11-2 to TRBJ1-4; D ambiguous. V shed 2 bases and J shed 6 bases, with 13 bases lying between them. Germline CDR1 SGHAT, CDR2 FQNNGV. This CDR3 spans 15 amino acids. The CDR3: CASSLNRDYYEKLFF. The CDR3 bases are TGTGCCAGCAGCTTAAACCGAGACTATTATGAAAAACTGTTTTTT.

V and J are TRBV10-3 and TRBJ1-1, with a weak D call TRBD1 (5 bases). This CDR3 is built from 14 residues. V lost 7 bases, J lost 1 base, and 13 bases lay in between. Germline lookup yields CDR1 ENHRY and CDR2 SYGVKD. As DNA, the CDR3 is TGTGCCATCAAAACGGGGCTGAGGAACACTGAAGCTTTCTTT. Its protein product is CAIKTGLRNTEAFF.

The chain couples TRBV7-2 to TRBJ1-2; 7 bases are a match to TRBD1. Germline CDR1 and CDR2: SGHTA and FQGNSA. V was clipped by 2 bases and J by 4 bases; unmatched bases: 22. CDR3 length: 20 residues. CDR3 amino acids: CASSLRIRQGSLSGLYGYTF. The CDR3 nucleotides read TGTGCCAGCAGCTTAAGGATAAGACAGGGTTCCCTTTCCGGGCTCTATGGCTACACCTTC.

In this sample, this clonotype turned up a few times. The chain employs TRBV7-6 and TRBJ2-1; D is perhaps TRBD1 or TRBD2 (6 bases each). V was cut by 5 bases and J by 6 bases, with 17 bases left in between. Looked up from germline, CDR1 is SGHVS and CDR2 is FNYEAQ. The CDR3 is made up of 15 amino acids. The CDR3 bases are TGTGCCAGCAGCCCACGACAGGAGGGGCGCAATGAGCAGTTCTTC. Amino acids: CASSPRQEGRNEQFF. Complete variable domain (other parts from reference TRBV7-6 and TRBJ2-1): GAGVSQSPRYKVTKRGQDVALRCDPISGHVSLYWYRQALGQGPEFLTYFNYEAQQDKSGLPNDRFSAERPEGSISTLTIQRTEQRDSAMYRCASSPRQEGRNEQFFGPGTRLTVL.

The chain carries TRBV5-4 and TRBJ2-3; D call uncertain. Trimming stripped 10 bases from V and 6 bases from J, with 6 bases between. The CDR3 contains 9 residues. Per the germline V gene, CDR1 is SGHNT and CDR2 is YYREEE (reference sequence). The CDR3 region is CASRDTQYF. DNA of the CDR3: TGTGCCTCCAGGGATACGCAGTATTTT. The variable domain in full, with the rest retrieved from reference TRBV5-4 and TRBJ2-3, is ETGVTQSPTHLIKTRGQQVTLRCSSQSGHNTVSWYQQALGQGPQFIFQYYREEENGRGNFPPRFSGLQFPNYSSELNVNALELDDSALYLCASRDTQYFGPGTRLTVL.

The rearrangement uses TRBV7-2 and TRBJ1-4; D is unclear. The CDR3 sequence is 15 residues long. Looked up from germline, CDR1 is SGHTA and CDR2 is FQGNSA. V was pared by 5 bases and J by 8 bases, with 18 bases between. The DNA for the CDR3 is TGTGCCAGCAGCGACACACCCGCGGGAATGGAAAAACTGTTTTTT. Translated: CASSDTPAGMEKLFF.

V usage is TRBV6-2 or TRBV6-3 and J usage is TRBJ1-1, with 7 bases fitting TRBD1. V lost 5 bases and J lost 4; bases outside the gene matches: 10. The CDR3 contains 15 residues. Germline V gene lookup returns CDR1 MNHEY and CDR2 SVGEGT. This chain's CDR3 is CASSPHDRAGTEAFF. The CDR3 DNA reads TGTGCCAGCAGTCCTCACGACAGGGCGGGCACTGAAGCTTTCTTT.

This clonotype has a handful of counts. The V call is TRBV14, the J call TRBJ1-1; D is uncertain. Deletions cut 10 bases from V and 0 bases from J, with 15 bases between. Per the germline V gene, CDR1 is SGHDN and CDR2 is FVKESK. The CDR3 length is 14 residues. The CDR3, as DNA: TGTGCCACCGCTGAGGCAGGCTTGAACACTGAAGCTTTCTTT. It encodes CATAEAGLNTEAFF.